This T cell receptor beta chain was documented in a study of blood T cells in healthy people across ages. A second PCR of 7 to 11 cycles used a sample-barcoded 5' primer and a J-beta primer mix. Each CDR3 protein is one row after TCRdb ran MiXCR on the 5' RACE reads. The sample holds just over 800,000 distinct CDR3 sequences, 62% seen once. On this clonotype itself: The antigen is unknown.

Germline CDR1 is DFQATT and CDR2 is SNEGSKA (reference sequence). The CDR3 totals 12 residues. Whole-study findings and limits: When one million T cells were used, diversity estimates were thought to be underestimates. Older individuals had lower TCR beta diversity per million T cells (the decline was roughly linear).

The chain uses TRBV20-1 and TRBJ2-4; TRBD1 is a possible D gene (5 bases). Near its end, the DNA agrees better with TRBJ2-7, so the J call may be wrong. The TCR comes from a man aged 25 to 45 in good health. Sequencing was done on a sample of blood. The CDR3 DNA reads TGCAGTGCTAGAGGACAGAGCCACGAGCAGTACTTC. This codes for CSARGQSHEQYF.